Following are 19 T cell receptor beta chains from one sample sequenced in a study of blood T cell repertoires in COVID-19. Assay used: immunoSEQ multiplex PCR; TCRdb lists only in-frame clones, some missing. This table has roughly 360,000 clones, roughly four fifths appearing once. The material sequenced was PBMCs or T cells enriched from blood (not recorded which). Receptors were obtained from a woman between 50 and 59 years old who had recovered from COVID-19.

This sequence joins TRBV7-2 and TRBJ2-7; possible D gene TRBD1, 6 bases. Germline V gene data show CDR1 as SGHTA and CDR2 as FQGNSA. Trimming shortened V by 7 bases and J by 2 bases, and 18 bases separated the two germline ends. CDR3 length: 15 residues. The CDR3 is CASTSPGQTTYEQYF. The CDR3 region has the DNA TGTGCCAGCACCTCACCCGGACAGACAACCTACGAGCAGTACTTC.

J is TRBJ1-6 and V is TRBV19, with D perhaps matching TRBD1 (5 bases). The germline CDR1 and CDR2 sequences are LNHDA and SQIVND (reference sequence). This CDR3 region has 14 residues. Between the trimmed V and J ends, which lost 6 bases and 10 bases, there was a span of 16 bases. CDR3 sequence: CASREPRADSPLHF. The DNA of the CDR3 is TGTGCCAGTAGGGAGCCCAGGGCTGACTCACCCCTCCACTTT.

Here the CDR3 DNA reads TGTGCCAGCAGCTCTTCTGCCGGGACAGCGACCTACGAGCAGTACTTC. The encoded protein is CASSSSAGTATYEQYF. V usage is TRBV5-4 and J usage is TRBJ2-7, with 7 positions matching TRBD1. V gave up 3 bases and J gave up 2 bases; unmatched junction bases: 11. Germline lookup yields CDR1 SGHNT and CDR2 YYREEE (reference sequence). The CDR3 length is 16 residues.

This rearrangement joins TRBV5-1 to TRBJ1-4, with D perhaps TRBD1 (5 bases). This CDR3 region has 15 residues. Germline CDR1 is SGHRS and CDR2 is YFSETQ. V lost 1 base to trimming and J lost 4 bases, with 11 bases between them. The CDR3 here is CASSLLGGYNEKLFF. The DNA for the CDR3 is TGCGCCAGCAGCTTGCTCGGGGGTTATAATGAAAAACTGTTTTTT.

CDR3 in DNA: TGTGCCAGCAGACGTTCCCGGGACAGGGGGACTGAAGCTTTCTTT. The encoded protein is CASRRSRDRGTEAFF. This rearrangement joins TRBV27 to TRBJ1-1; 11 nucleotides agree with TRBD1. Germline assignment: CDR1 MNHEY and CDR2 SMNVEV (reference sequence). Germline trimming cut 6 bases from V and 5 bases from J; bases unmatched to any gene: 8. This CDR3 comprises 15 residues.

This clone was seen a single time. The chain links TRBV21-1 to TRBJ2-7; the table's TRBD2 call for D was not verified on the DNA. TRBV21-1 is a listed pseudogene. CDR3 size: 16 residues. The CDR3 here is CASSKDQREGRTWQYF. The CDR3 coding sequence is TGTGCCAGCAGCAAGGATCAGCGGGAGGGCCGTACGTGGCAGTACTTC.

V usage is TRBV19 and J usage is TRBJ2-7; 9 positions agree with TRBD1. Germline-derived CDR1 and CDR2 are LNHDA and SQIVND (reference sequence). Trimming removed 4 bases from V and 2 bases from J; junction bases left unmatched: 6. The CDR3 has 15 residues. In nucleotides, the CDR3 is TGTGCCAGTAGTACCACGGGACAGGGTCCCTACGAGCAGTACTTC. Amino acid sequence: CASSTTGQGPYEQYF.

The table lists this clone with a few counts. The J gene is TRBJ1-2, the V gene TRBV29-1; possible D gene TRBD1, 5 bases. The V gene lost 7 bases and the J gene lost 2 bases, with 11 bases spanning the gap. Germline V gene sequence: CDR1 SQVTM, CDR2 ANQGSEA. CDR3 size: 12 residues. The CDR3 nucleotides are TGCAGCGCGTGGGGCCTCAACTATGGCTACACCTTC. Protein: CSAWGLNYGYTF.

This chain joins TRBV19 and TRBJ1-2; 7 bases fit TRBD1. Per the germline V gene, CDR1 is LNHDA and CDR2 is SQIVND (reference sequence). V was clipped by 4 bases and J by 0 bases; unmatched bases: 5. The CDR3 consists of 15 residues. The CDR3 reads CASSTRDRANYGYTF. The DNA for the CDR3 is TGTGCCAGTAGTACCCGGGACAGAGCTAACTATGGCTACACCTTC.

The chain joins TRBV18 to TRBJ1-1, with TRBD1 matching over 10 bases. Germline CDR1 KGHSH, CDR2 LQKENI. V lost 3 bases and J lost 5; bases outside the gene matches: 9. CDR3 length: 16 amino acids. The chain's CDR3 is CASSPQGQGYWTEAFF. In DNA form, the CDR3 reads TGTGCCAGCTCACCGCAGGGACAGGGGTATTGGACTGAAGCTTTCTTT. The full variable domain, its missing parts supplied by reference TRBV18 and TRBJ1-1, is NAGVMQNPRHLVRRRGQEARLRCSPMKGHSHVYWYRQLPEEGLKFMVYLQKENIIDESGMPKERFSAEFPKEGPSILRIQQVVRGDSAAYFCASSPQGQGYWTEAFFGQGTRLTVV.

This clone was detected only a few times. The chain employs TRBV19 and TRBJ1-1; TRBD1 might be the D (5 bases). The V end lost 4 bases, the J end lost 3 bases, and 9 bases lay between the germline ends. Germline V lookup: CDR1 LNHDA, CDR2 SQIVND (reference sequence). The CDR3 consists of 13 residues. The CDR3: CASSTGIYTEAFF. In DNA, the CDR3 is TGTGCCAGTAGTACAGGGATTTACACTGAAGCTTTCTTT.

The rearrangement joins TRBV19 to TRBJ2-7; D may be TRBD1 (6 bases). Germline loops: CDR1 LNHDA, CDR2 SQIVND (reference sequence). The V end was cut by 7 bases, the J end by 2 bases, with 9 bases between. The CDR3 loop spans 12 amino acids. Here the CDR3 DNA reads TGTGCCAGTAAGGGGGTCGCCTACGAGCAGTACTTC. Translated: CASKGVAYEQYF.

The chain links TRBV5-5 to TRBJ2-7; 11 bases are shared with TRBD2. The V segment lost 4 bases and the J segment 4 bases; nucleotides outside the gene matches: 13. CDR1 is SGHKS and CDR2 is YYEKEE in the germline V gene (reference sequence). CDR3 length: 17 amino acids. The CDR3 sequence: CASSQSVAGGPKYEQYF. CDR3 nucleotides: TGTGCCAGCAGCCAGTCGGTAGCGGGAGGGCCTAAATACGAGCAGTACTTC.

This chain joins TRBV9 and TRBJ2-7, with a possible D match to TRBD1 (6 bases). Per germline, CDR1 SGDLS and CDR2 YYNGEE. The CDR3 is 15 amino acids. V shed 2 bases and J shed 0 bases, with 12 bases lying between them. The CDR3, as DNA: TGTGCCAGCAGCGTCACAGGGACCCCCTCCTACGAGCAGTACTTC. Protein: CASSVTGTPSYEQYF.

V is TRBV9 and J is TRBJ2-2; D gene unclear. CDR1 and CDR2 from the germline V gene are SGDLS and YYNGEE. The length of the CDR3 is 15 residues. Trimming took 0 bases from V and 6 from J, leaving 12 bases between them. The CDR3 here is CASSVEVSFSGELFF. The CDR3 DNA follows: TGTGCCAGCAGCGTAGAGGTTAGCTTCTCCGGGGAGCTGTTTTTT.

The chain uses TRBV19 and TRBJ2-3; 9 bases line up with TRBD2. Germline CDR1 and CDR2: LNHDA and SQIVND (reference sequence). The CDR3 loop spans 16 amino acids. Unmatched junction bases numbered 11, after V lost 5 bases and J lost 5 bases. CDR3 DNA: TGTGCCAGTAGTGTCGGTAGCGGGAGTAAGGGAGATACGCAGTATTTT. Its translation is CASSVGSGSKGDTQYF.

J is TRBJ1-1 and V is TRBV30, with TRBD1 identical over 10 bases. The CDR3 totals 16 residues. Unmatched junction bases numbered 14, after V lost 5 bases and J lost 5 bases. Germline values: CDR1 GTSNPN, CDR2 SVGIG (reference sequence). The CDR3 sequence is CAWLAGQGIARTEAFF. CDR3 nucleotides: TGTGCCTGGCTTGCGGGACAGGGGATTGCGAGGACTGAAGCTTTCTTT.

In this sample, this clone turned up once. In nucleotides, the CDR3 is TGTGCCAGCAGCTCGCAGGGGGGTACGCAGTATTTT. As protein: CASSSQGGTQYF. J is TRBJ2-3 and V is TRBV9; a possible D gene is TRBD1 (7 bases). Deletions cut 4 bases from V and 8 bases from J, with 11 bases between. Germline lookup yields CDR1 SGDLS and CDR2 YYNGEE. This CDR3 has 12 amino acids.

The CDR3 loop is CATSDLQGAGRPPDTIYF. CDR3 nucleotide sequence: TGTGCCACCAGTGATTTGCAGGGGGCAGGGAGGCCTCCGGACACCATATATTTT. The chain combines TRBV24-1 with TRBJ1-3, with 8 bases lining up with TRBD1. The CDR3 extends over 18 amino acids. V was pared by 0 bases and J by 8 bases, with 14 bases of the junction left unmatched. CDR1 and CDR2 (germline): KGHDR, SFDVKD.